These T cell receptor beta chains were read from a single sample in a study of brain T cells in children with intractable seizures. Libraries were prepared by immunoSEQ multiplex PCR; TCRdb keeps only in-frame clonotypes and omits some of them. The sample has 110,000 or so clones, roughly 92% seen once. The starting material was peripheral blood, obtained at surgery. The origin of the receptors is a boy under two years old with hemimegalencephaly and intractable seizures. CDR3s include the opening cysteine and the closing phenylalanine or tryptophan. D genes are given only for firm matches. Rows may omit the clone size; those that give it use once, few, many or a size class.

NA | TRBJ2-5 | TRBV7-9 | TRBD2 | CASSLREGRETQYF | TGTGCCAGCAGCTTACGGGAGGGCAGGGAGACCCAGTACTTC
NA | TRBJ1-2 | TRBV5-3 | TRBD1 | CARSCGDRGGYTF | TGTGCCAGAAGCTGCGGGGACAGGGGCGGCTACACCTTC
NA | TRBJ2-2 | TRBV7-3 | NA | CASSLFGDRNTGELFF | TGTGCCAGCAGCTTATTCGGAGACAGGAACACCGGGGAGCTGTTTTTT
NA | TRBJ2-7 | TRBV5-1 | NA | CASSFSISLEDEQYF | TGCGCCAGCAGCTTTAGTATTAGCCTAGAGGACGAGCAGTACTTC
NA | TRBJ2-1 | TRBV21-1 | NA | CASREPGLAGEYPYNEQFF | TGTGCCAGCAGGGAACCGGGACTAGCGGGAGAATATCCCTACAATGAGCAGTTCTTC
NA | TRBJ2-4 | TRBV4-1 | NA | CASSQDNGVAKNIQYF | TGCGCCAGCAGCCAAGATAACGGTGTAGCCAAAAACATTCAGTACTTC
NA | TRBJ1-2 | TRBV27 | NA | CASRPHGFYGYTF | TGTGCCAGCAGACCTCACGGGTTCTATGGCTACACCTTC
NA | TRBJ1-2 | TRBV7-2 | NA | CASSLVRLNYGYTF | TGTGCCAGCAGCTTAGTGCGCCTTAACTATGGCTACACCTTC
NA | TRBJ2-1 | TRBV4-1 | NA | CASSPTLGHEQFF | TGCGCCAGCAGCCCTACCCTGGGGCATGAGCAGTTCTTC
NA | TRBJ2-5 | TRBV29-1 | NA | CSVERLRQLLPGETQYF | TGCAGCGTTGAACGTCTGCGACAGCTGCTCCCGGGGGAGACCCAGTACTTC
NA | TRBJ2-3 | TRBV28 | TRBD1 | CASSRSGQGGDTQYF | TGTGCCAGCAGCCGCTCGGGACAGGGGGGCGATACGCAGTATTTT
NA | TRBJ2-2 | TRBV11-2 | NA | CASSFLRTANTGELFF | TGTGCCAGCAGCTTCCTGAGGACAGCTAACACCGGGGAGCTGTTTTTT
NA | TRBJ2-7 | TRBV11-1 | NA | CASSFEESGEQYF | TGTGCCAGCAGCTTCGAAGAATCCGGCGAGCAGTACTTC
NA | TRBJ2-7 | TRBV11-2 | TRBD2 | CASSLVWLSGSEEQYF | TGTGCCAGCAGCTTAGTTTGGCTTAGCGGGAGTGAAGAGCAGTACTTC
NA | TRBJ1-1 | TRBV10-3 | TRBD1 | CAISVAGTGGSEAFF | TGTGCCATCAGTGTCGCCGGGACAGGGGGCTCTGAAGCTTTCTTT
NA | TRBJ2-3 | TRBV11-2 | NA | CASSGRLVDTQYF | TGTGCCAGCAGCGGTCGACTAGTGGATACGCAGTATTTT
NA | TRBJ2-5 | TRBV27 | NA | CASSLPRTPLQETQYF | TGTGCCAGCAGTTTACCGAGGACCCCTCTCCAAGAGACCCAGTACTTC
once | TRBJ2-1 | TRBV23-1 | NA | CASIPGPDPFF | TGCGCCAGCATTCCGGGGCCCGATCCGTTCTTC
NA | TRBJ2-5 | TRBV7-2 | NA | CASSLRVAEPLGTQYF | TGTGCCAGCAGCTTAAGGGTAGCGGAGCCGCTCGGGACCCAGTACTTC
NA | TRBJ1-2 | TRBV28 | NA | CASSLPQEPGGYTF | TGTGCCAGCAGTTTACCCCAGGAGCCCGGGGGCTACACCTTC
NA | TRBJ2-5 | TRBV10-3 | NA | CAISGQENQETQYF | TGTGCCATCAGTGGCCAGGAAAACCAAGAGACCCAGTACTTC
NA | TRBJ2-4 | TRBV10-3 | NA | CAVATTGKENIQYF | TGTGCCGTCGCAACGACAGGCAAAGAAAACATTCAGTACTTC
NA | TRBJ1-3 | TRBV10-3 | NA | CAISESHSGNTIYF | TGTGCCATCAGTGAGTCCCACTCTGGAAACACCATATATTTT
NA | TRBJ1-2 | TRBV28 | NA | CASTSYGGGQNYGYTF | TGTGCCAGCACTTCATATGGGGGAGGGCAGAACTATGGCTACACCTTC
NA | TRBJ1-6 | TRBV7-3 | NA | CASSFGYNSPLHF | TGTGCCAGCAGCTTCGGGTATAATTCACCCCTCCACTTT
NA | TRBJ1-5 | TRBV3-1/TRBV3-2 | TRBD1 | CASSQRDRGGGNQPQHF | TGTGCCAGCAGCCAACGCGACAGGGGAGGAGGCAATCAGCCCCAGCATTTT
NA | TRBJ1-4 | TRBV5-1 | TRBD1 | CASSLGTGANEKLFF | TGCGCCAGCAGCTTGGGGACAGGGGCAAATGAAAAACTGTTTTTT
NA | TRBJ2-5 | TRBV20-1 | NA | CSARDFETQYF | TGCAGTGCTCGGGACTTCGAGACCCAGTACTTC
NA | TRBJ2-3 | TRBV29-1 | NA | CSSRAGDTQYF | TGCAGCTCTCGGGCGGGAGATACGCAGTATTTT
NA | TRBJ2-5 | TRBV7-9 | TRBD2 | CVSSLGTRRETQYF | TGTGTCAGCAGCTTAGGGACTAGACGCGAGACCCAGTACTTC
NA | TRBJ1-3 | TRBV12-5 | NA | CASGDRGQLSGNTIYF | TGTGCTAGTGGCGACCGGGGCCAGCTGTCTGGAAACACCATATATTTT
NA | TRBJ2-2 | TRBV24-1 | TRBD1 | CATSVGQGVGTGELFF | TGTGCCACCAGTGTGGGACAGGGGGTCGGCACCGGGGAGCTGTTTTTT
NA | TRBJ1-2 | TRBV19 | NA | CASQGNYGYTF | TGTGCCAGCCAGGGGAACTATGGCTACACCTTC
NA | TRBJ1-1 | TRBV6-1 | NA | CASSEARTDSGSEAFF | TGTGCCAGCAGTGAAGCGAGGACGGACTCAGGGAGCGAAGCTTTCTTT
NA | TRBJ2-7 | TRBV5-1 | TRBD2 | CASSFASGVSYEQYF | TGCGCCAGCAGCTTCGCTAGCGGGGTCTCCTACGAGCAGTACTTC
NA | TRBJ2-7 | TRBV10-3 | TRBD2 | CAISEVGGPPPDEQYF | TGTGCCATCAGTGAAGTGGGAGGGCCCCCTCCTGACGAGCAGTACTTC
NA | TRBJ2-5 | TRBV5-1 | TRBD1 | CASSLRQGEETQYF | TGCGCCAGCAGCCTTAGACAGGGGGAAGAGACCCAGTACTTC
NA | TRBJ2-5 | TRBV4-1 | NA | CASSQRPLQETQYF | TGCGCCAGCAGCCAACGCCCTCTCCAAGAGACCCAGTACTTC